This record looks at one TCR beta chain sequence and its context. Distinct nucleotide sequences in the sample also encode this CDR3. This specimen belongs to a study of control samples from healthy donors and cancer patients. Assay: immunoSEQ multiplex PCR; the TCRdb copy retains only in-frame clones and omits some. The profile shows fewer than 150,000 clones, 91% of them singletons. The ends lost 5 bases at V and 2 bases at J; junction bases unmatched: 3. The germline gives CDR1 LNHDA, CDR2 SQIVND (reference sequence). The CDR3 covers 14 residues. V and J are TRBV19 and TRBJ1-5; 7 bases match TRBD1. Sequenced sample: blood. The clonotype comes from a man in his late teens or twenties in good health. The chain's CDR3 is CASSVTGGNQPQHF. CDR3 DNA: TGTGCCAGTAGTGTTACAGGGGGCAATCAGCCCCAGCATTTT.